The present entry profiles one T cell receptor (beta chain) with its context. The data were obtained in a study of blood T cell repertoires in COVID-19. As for the study in general: The United States, Italy and Spain supplied acute and convalescent COVID-19 samples.

Participant ages covered roughly 18 to 89 years across 24 US areas. Original handling: Researchers report that nucleated cell counts were estimated from reference gene primer amplification. The protocol was immunoSEQ multiplex PCR, while the TCRdb copy is restricted to in-frame clones and leaves out a portion. From that table come the V and J calls and clone size; the DNA was used to work out D and trimming. This sample has 200,000 to 300,000 clones; almost 85% occur once, and the top ten carry about 8.2%. Germline V gene data show CDR1 as LGHNA and CDR2 as YSLEER. The CDR3 consists of 17 residues. The V segment lost 1 base and the J segment 5 bases; nucleotides outside the gene matches: 8.

The receptor's source is a woman aged 45-65 years with acute COVID-19. The chain recombines TRBV4-3 with TRBJ2-3; 11 bases fit TRBD2. Material for sequencing was PBMCs or T cells enriched from blood (not recorded which). The CDR3: CASSQVLAGGPGDTQYF. The CDR3 DNA sequence: TGCGCCAGCAGCCAAGTTTTAGCGGGGGGGCCCGGAGATACGCAGTATTTT.